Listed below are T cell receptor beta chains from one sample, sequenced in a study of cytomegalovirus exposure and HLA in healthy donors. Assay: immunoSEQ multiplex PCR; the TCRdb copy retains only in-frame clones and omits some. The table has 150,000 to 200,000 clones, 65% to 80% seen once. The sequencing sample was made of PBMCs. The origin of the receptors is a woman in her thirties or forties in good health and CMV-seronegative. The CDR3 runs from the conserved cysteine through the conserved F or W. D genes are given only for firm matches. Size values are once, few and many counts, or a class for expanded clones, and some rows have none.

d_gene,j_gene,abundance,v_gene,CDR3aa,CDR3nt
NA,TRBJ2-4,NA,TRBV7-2,CASSGEGGVAKNIQYF,TGTGCCAGCAGCGGAGAAGGGGGGGTAGCCAAAAACATTCAGTACTTC
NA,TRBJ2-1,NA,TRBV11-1,CASSPMRGGYNEQFF,TGTGCCAGCAGCCCCATGCGGGGAGGATACAATGAGCAGTTCTTC
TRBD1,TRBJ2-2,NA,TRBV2,CASRSGGNTGELFF,TGTGCCAGCAGGTCAGGGGGGAACACCGGGGAGCTGTTTTTT
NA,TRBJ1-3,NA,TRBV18,CASSPSSGWGNTIYF,TGTGCCAGCTCACCATCATCGGGGTGGGGAAACACCATATATTTT
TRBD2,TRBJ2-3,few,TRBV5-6,CASSLLAGGGDTQYF,TGTGCCAGCAGCTTACTAGCGGGAGGTGGAGATACGCAGTATTTT
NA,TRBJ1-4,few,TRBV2,CASSDLNRAEVEKLFF,TGTGCCAGCAGCGACCTAAACAGGGCGGAAGTAGAAAAACTGTTTTTT
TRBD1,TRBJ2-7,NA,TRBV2,CASSRDRDEQYF,TGTGCCAGCAGCCGGGACAGGGACGAGCAGTACTTC
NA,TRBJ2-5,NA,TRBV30,CAWTRAQETQYF,TGTGCCTGGACCAGGGCACAAGAGACCCAGTACTTC
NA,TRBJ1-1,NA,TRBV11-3,CASSLDAVVEAFF,TGTGCCAGCAGCTTAGATGCGGTAGTCGAAGCTTTCTTT
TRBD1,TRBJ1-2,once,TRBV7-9,CASSRSGTGGNLSGYTF,TGTGCCAGCAGCCGGTCGGGGACAGGGGGCAATTTAAGTGGCTACACCTTC
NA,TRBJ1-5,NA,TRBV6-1,CASKYSQMGNQPQHF,TGTGCCAGCAAATACTCACAGATGGGCAATCAGCCCCAGCATTTT
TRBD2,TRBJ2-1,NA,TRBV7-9,CSSSRSGGDSYNEQFF,TGTTCCAGCAGCCGGAGCGGGGGGGACTCCTACAATGAGCAGTTCTTC
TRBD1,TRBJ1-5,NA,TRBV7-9,CASSPGTGYNQPQHF,TGTGCCAGCAGTCCCGGGACAGGCTACAATCAGCCCCAGCATTTT
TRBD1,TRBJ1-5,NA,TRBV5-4,CASSSGQGNQPQHF,TGTGCCAGCAGTTCGGGACAGGGGAATCAGCCCCAGCATTTT
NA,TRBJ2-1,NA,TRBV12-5,CASGGTKWQFF,TGTGCTAGTGGCGGTACCAAATGGCAGTTCTTC
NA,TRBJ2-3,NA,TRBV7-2,CASSSGRDTQYF,TGTGCCAGCAGCTCAGGGAGGGATACGCAGTATTTT
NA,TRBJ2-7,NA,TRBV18,CASSPPTSGFYEQYF,TGTGCCAGCTCACCACCGACTTCGGGGTTCTACGAGCAGTACTTC
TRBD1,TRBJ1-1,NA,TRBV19,CASTPRDRGTEAFF,TGTGCCAGTACCCCCCGGGACAGGGGCACTGAAGCTTTCTTT
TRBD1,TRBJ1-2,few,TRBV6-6,CASSLGQGVNGYTF,TGTGCCAGCAGTTTGGGACAGGGGGTGAATGGCTACACCTTC
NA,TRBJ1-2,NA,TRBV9,CASTPGRRERGYTF,TGTGCCAGCACCCCCGGTCGACGGGAGCGTGGCTACACCTTC
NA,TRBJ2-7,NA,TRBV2,CASNEGLQTTYEQYF,TGTGCCAGCAATGAGGGTTTACAGACCACCTACGAGCAGTACTTC
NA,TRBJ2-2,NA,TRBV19,CASSIRTDGELFF,TGTGCCAGTAGTATAAGGACAGACGGGGAGCTGTTTTTT
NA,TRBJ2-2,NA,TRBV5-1,CASSSITDTGELFF,TGCGCCAGCAGCTCCATAACGGACACCGGGGAGCTGTTTTTT
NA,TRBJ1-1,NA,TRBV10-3,CAISGYRVPNTEAFF,TGTGCCATCAGTGGATACCGGGTCCCGAACACTGAAGCTTTCTTT
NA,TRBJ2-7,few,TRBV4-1,CASSQGDGPYEQYF,TGCGCCAGCAGCCAGGGCGACGGCCCCTACGAGCAGTACTTC
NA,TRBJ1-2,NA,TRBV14,CASSDYRDQGYTF,TGTGCCAGCAGCGATTACAGGGACCAAGGCTACACCTTC
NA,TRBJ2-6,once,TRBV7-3,CASSPSGANVLTF,TGTGCCAGCAGCCCGTCTGGGGCCAACGTCCTGACTTTC
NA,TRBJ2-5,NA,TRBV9,CASSVGGGGGETQYF,TGTGCCAGCAGCGTAGGGGGGGGAGGGGGAGAGACCCAGTACTTC
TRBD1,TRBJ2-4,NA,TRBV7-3,CASSLPGQGKNIQYF,TGTGCCAGCAGCTTGCCGGGACAGGGAAAAAACATTCAGTACTTC
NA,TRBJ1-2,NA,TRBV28,CASSSLRDNTF,TGTGCCAGCAGCTCCTTAAGAGATAACACCTTC
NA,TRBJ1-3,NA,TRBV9,CASSVGTASGNTIYF,TGTGCCAGCAGCGTAGGTACAGCTTCTGGAAACACCATATATTTT
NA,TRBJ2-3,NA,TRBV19,CASSMLAASTDTQYF,TGTGCCAGTAGTATGTTGGCTGCCAGCACAGATACGCAGTATTTT
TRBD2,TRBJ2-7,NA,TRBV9,CASSVGGGLAQRGEQYF,TGTGCCAGCAGCGTAGGAGGGGGACTAGCCCAACGAGGCGAGCAGTACTTC
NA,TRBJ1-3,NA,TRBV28,CASSPPHGYGNTIYF,TGTGCCAGCAGTCCCCCACACGGGTATGGAAACACCATATATTTT
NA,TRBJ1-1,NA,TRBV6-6,CASSYFRDTYNRGAFF,TGTGCCAGCAGTTACTTCCGGGACACCTACAACCGGGGAGCTTTCTTT
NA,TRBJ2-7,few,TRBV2,CASSQSLAGEQYF,TGTGCCAGCAGCCAGTCACTAGCAGGGGAGCAGTACTTC
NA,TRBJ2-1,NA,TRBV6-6,CASSYMSGNNEQFF,TGTGCCAGCAGTTACATGTCGGGGAATAATGAGCAGTTCTTC
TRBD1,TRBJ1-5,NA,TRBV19,CASSISQGVFQPQHF,TGTGCCAGTAGTATCTCACAGGGGGTTTTTCAGCCCCAGCATTTT
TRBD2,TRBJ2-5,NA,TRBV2,CASSDFGGDKETQYF,TGTGCCAGCAGTGATTTCGGGGGGGATAAAGAGACCCAGTACTTC
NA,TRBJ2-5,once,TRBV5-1,CASSLDGAPDGETQYF,TGCGCCAGCAGCTTGGATGGGGCACCGGATGGGGAGACCCAGTACTTC
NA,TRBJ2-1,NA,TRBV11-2,CASSLVGLQFF,TGTGCCAGCAGCTTAGTTGGACTACAGTTCTTC
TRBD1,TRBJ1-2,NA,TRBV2,CASSQGDSAYGYTF,TGTGCCAGCAGTCAAGGGGACAGCGCCTATGGCTACACCTTC
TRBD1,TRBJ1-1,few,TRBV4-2,CASSRGTGVNTEAFF,TGTGCCAGCAGCCGAGGGACAGGGGTGAACACTGAAGCTTTCTTT
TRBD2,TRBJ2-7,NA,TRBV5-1,CASSGTSSNYEQYF,TGCGCCAGCAGTGGGACTAGCTCAAACTACGAGCAGTACTTC
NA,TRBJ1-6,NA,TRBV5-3,CARSRGHCSSYNSPLHF,TGTGCCAGAAGCCGGGGACATTGCAGCTCCTATAATTCACCCCTCCACTTT
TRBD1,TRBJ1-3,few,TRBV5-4,CASSLGQGGGNTIYF,TGTGCCAGCAGCTTGGGACAGGGGGGAGGAAACACCATATATTTT
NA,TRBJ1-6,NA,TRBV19,CASSRADRRNSPLHF,TGTGCCAGTAGTAGGGCGGACAGAAGAAATTCACCCCTCCACTTT
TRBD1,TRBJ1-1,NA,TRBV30,CAWGTGGNTEAFF,TGTGCCTGGGGGACAGGGGGGAACACTGAAGCTTTCTTT
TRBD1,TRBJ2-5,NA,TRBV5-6,CASTLQGETQYF,TGTGCCAGCACCCTACAGGGGGAGACCCAGTACTTC